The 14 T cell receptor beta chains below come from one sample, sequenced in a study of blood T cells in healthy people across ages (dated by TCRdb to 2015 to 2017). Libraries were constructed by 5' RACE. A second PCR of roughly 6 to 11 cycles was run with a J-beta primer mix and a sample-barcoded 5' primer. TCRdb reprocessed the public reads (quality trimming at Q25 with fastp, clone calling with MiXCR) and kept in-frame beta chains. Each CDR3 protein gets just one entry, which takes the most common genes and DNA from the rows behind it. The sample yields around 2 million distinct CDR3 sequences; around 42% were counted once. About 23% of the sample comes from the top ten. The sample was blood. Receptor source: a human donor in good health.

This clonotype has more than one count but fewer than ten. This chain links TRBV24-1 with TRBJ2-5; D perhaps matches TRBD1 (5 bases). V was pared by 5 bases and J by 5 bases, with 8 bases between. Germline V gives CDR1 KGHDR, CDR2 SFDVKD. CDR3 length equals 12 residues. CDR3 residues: CATSAGMETQYF. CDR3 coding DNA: TGTGCCACCAGTGCAGGGATGGAGACCCAGTACTTC.

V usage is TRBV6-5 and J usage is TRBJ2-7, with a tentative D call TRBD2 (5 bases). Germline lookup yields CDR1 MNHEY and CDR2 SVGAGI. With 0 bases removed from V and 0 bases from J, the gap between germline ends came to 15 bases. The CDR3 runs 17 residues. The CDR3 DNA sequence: TGTGCCAGCAGTTACTCGAGACGCGGGCCAAGCTCCTACGAGCAGTACTTC. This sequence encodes CASSYSRRGPSSYEQYF.

This CDR3 is CASTLGEAMGSYEQYF. CDR3 bases: TGCGCCAGCACCCTGGGGGAAGCCATGGGATCCTACGAGCAGTACTTC. The chain recombines TRBV5-1 with TRBJ2-7; D could derive from TRBD1 or TRBD2 (5 bases each). Between the trimmed V and J ends, which lost 6 bases and 1 base, there was a span of 20 bases. Germline V gives CDR1 SGHRS, CDR2 YFSETQ. This CDR3 is 16 amino acids long.

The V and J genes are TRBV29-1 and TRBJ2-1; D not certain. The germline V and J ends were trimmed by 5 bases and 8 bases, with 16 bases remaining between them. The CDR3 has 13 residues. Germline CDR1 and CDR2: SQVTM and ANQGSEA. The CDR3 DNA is TGCAGCGTTTCTACGGGCTTTCTCGATGAGCAGTTCTTC. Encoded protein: CSVSTGFLDEQFF.

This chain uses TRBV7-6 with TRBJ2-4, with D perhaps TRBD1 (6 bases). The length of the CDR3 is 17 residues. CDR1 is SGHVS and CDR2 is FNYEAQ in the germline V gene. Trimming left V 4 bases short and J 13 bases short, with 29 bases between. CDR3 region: CASSSPRRQENRNEQYF. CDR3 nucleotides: TGTGCCAGCAGCTCCCCCCGGAGACAGGAGAACCGGAATGAGCAGTACTTC. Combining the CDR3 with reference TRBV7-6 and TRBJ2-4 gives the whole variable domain GAGVSQSPRYKVTKRGQDVALRCDPISGHVSLYWYRQALGQGPEFLTYFNYEAQQDKSGLPNDRFSAERPEGSISTLTIQRTEQRDSAMYRCASSSPRRQENRNEQYFGAGTRLSVL.

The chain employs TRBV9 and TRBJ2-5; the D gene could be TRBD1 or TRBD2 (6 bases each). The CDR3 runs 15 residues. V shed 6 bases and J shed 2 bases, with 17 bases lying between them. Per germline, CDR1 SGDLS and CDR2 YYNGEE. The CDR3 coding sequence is TGTGCCAGCACCCTGGGGGGCCAAAGACAAGAGACCCAGTACTTC. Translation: CASTLGGQRQETQYF. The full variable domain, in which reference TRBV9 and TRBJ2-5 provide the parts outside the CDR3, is DSGVTQTPKHLITATGQRVTLRCSPRSGDLSVYWYQQSLDQGLQFLIQYYNGEERAKGNILERFSAQQFPDLHSELNLSSLELGDSALYFCASTLGGQRQETQYFGPGTRLLVL.

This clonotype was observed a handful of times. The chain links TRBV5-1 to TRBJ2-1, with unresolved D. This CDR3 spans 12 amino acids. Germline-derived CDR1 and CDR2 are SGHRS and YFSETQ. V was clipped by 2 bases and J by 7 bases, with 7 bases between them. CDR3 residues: CASSFDPNEQFF. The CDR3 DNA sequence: TGCGCCAGCAGCTTTGACCCTAATGAGCAGTTCTTC.

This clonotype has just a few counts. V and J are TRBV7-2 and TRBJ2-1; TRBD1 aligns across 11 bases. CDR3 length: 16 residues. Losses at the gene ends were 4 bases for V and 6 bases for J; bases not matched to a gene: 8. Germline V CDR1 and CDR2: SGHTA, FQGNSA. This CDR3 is CASSSVGTGGGNEQFF. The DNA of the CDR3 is TGTGCCAGCAGCTCTGTCGGGACAGGGGGGGGCAATGAGCAGTTCTTC.

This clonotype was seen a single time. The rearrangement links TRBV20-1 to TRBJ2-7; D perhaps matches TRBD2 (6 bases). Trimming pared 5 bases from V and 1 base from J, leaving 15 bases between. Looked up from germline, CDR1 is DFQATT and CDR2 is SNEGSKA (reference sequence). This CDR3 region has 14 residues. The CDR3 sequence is CSASGAGHSYEQYV. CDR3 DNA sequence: TGCAGTGCTTCCGGGGCGGGGCATTCCTACGAGCAGTACGTC.

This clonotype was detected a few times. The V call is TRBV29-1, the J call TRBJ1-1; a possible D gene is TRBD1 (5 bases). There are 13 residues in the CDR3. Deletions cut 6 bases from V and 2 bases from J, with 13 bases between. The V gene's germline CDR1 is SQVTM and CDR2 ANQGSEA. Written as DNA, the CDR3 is TGCAGCGTCATCCGGGGCTTCAACACTGAAGCTTTCTTT. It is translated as CSVIRGFNTEAFF.

The CDR3 DNA is TGTGCCAGCAGTTGGGGGGCTAGCGGGGCTCACAATGAGCAGTTCTTC. Translated: CASSWGASGAHNEQFF. The gene calls are TRBV27 and TRBJ2-1; 9 bases fit TRBD2. The CDR3 contains 16 residues. Trimming took 4 bases from V and 5 from J; bases not matched to a gene: 9. In germline, CDR1 is MNHEY, CDR2 SMNVEV (reference sequence).

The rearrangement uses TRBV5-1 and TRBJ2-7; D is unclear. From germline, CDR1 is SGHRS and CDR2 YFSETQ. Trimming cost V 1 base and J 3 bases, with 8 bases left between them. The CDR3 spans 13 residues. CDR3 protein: CASSLQRGYEQYF. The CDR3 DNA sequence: TGCGCCAGCAGCTTGCAACGCGGCTACGAGCAGTACTTC.

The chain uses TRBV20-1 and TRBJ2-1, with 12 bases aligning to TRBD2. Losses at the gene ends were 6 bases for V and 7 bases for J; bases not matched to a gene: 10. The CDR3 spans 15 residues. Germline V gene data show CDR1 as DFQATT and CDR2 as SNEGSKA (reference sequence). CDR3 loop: CSARLAGELLNEQFF. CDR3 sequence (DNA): TGCAGTGCGAGACTAGCGGGGGAACTACTGAATGAGCAGTTCTTC.

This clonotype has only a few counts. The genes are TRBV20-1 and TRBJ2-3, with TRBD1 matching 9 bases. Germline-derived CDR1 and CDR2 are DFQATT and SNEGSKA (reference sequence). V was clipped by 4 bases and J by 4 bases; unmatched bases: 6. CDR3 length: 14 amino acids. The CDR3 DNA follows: TGCAGTGCTACCGGGACAGGGTATTCAGATACGCAGTATTTT. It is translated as CSATGTGYSDTQYF.